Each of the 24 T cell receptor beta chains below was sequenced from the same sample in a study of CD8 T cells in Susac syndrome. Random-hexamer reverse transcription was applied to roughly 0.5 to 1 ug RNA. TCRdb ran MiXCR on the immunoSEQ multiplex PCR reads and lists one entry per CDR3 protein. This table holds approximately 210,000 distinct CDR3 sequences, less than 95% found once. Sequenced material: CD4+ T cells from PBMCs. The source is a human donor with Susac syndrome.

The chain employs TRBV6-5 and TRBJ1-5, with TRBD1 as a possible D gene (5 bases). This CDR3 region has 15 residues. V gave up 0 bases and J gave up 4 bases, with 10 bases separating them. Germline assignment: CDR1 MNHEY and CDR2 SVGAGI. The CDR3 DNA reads TGTGCCAGCAGTTACTCGATTAACAGGAATCAGCCCCAGCATTTT. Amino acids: CASSYSINRNQPQHF.

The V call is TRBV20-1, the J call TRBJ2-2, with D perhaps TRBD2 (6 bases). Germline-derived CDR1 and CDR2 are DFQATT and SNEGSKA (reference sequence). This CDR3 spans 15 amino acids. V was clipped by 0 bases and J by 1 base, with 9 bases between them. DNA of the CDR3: TGCAGTGCTAGAGAAGGGCGGGAGAACACCGGGGAGCTGTTTTTT. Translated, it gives CSAREGRENTGELFF.

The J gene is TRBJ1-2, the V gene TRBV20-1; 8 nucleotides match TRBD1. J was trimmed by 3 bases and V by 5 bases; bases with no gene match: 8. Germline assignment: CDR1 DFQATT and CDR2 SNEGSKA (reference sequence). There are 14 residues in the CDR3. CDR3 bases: TGCAGTGCTTCCCCCGGACAGGGAGACTATGGCTACACCTTC. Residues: CSASPGQGDYGYTF.

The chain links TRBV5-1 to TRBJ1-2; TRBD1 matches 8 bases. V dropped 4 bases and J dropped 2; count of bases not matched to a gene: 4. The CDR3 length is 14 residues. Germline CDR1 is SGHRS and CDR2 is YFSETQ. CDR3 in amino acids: CASSPRTGNYGYTF. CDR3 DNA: TGCGCCAGCAGCCCCCGGACAGGGAACTATGGCTACACCTTC.

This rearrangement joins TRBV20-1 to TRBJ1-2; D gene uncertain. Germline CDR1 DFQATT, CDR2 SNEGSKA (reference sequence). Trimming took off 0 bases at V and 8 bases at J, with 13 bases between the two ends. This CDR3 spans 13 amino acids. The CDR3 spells CSARDFRTAGYTF. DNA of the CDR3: TGCAGTGCTAGAGATTTCAGGACGGCCGGCTACACCTTC.

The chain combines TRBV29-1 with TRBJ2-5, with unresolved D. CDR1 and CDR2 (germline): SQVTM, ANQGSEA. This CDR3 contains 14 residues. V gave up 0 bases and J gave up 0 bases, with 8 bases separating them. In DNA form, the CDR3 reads TGCAGCGTTGAAGACAGTTTCTACCAAGAGACCCAGTACTTC. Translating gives CSVEDSFYQETQYF.

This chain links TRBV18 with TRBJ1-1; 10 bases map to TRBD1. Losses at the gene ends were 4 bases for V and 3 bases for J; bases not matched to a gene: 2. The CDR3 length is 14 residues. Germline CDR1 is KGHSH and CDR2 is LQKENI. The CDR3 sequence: CASSRDRGYTEAFF. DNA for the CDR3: TGTGCCAGCTCACGGGACAGGGGTTACACTGAAGCTTTCTTT.

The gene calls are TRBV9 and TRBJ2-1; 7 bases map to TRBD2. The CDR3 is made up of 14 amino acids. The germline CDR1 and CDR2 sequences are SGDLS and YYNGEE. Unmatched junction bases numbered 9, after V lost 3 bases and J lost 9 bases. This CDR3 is CASSATTSRVEQFF. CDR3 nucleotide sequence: TGTGCCAGCAGCGCTACGACTAGCAGAGTTGAGCAGTTCTTC.

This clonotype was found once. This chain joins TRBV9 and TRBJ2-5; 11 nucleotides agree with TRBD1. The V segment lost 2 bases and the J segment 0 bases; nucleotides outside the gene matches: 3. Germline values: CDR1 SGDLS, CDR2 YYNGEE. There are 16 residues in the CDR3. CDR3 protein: CASSVGQGANQETQYF. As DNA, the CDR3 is TGTGCCAGCAGCGTCGGACAGGGGGCTAACCAAGAGACCCAGTACTTC.

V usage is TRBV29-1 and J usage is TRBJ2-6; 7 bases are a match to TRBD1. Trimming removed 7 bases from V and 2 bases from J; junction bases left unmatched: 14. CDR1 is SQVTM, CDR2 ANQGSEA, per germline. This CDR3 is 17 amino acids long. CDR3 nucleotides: TGCAGCGCTGCGGGTGAGGGGGCGCCTCCTGGGGCCAACGTCCTGACTTTC. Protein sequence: CSAAGEGAPPGANVLTF. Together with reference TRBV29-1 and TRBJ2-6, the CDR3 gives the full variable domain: SAVISQKPSRDICQRGTSLTIQCQVDSQVTMMFWYRQQPGQSLTLIATANQGSEATYESGFVIDKFPISRPNLTFSTLTVSNMSPEDSSIYLCSAAGEGAPPGANVLTFGAGSRLTVL.

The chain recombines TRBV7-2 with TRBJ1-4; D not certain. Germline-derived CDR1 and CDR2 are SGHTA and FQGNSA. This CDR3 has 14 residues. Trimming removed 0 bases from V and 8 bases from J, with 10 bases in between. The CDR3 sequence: CASSLATVNEKLFF. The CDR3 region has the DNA TGTGCCAGCAGCTTAGCTACTGTTAACGAAAAACTGTTTTTT.

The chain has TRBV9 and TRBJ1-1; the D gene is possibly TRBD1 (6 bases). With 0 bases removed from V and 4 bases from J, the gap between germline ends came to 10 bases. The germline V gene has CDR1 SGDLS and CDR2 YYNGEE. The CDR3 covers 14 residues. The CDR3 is CASSVDREVTEAFF. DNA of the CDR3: TGTGCCAGCAGCGTAGACAGGGAGGTCACTGAAGCTTTCTTT.

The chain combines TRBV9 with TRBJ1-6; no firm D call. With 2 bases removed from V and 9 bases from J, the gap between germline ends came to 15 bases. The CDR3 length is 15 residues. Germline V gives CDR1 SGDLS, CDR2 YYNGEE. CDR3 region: CASSVSGGSGSPLHF. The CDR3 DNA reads TGTGCCAGCAGCGTTAGTGGAGGGAGCGGTTCACCCCTCCACTTT.

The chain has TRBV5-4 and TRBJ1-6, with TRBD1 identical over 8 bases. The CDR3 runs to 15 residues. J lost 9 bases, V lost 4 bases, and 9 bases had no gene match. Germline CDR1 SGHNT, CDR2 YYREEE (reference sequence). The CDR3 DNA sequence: TGTGCCAGCAGCCGTCAACAGGGGGAAGGTTCACCCCTCCACTTT. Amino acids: CASSRQQGEGSPLHF.

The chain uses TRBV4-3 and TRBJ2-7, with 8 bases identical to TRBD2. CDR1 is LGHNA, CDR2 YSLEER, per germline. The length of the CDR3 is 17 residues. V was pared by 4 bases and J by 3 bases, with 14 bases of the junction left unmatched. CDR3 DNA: TGCGCCAGCAGCCCGACGGGTACCGGGGGGGCCCTCTACGAGCAGTACTTC. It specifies CASSPTGTGGALYEQYF.

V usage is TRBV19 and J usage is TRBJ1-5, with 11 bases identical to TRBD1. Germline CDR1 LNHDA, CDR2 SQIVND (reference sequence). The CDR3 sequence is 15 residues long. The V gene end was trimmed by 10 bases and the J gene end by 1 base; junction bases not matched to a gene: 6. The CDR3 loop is CATRTGGWSNQPQHF. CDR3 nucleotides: TGTGCCACCCGGACAGGGGGCTGGAGCAATCAGCCCCAGCATTTT.

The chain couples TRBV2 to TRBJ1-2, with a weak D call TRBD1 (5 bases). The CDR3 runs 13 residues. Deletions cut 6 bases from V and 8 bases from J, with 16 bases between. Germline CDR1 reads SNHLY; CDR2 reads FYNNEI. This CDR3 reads CASSEKGWEGYTF. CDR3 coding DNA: TGTGCCAGCAGCGAAAAGGGGTGGGAGGGCTACACCTTC.

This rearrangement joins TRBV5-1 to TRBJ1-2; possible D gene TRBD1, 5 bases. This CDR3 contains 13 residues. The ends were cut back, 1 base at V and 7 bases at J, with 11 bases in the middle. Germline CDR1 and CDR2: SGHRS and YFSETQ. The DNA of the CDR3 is TGCGCCAGCAGCTTGTTCGGGGGAGGTGGCTACACCTTC. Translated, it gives CASSLFGGGGYTF.

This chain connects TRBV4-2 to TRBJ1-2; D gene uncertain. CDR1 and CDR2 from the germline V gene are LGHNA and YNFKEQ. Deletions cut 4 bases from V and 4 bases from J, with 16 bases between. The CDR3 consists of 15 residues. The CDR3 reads CASSPEGGVGYGYTF. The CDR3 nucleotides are TGTGCCAGCAGCCCGGAGGGAGGAGTTGGCTATGGCTACACCTTC.

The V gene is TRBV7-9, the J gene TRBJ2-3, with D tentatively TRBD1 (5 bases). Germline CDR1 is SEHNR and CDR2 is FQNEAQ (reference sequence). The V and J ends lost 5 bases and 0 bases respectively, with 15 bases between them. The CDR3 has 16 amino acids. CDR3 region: CASSLGQTDSTDTQYF. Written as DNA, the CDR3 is TGTGCCAGCAGCCTTGGCCAGACAGATAGCACAGATACGCAGTATTTT.

CDR3 loop: CAWSVRGRGNQPQHF. The CDR3 nucleotides are TGTGCCTGGAGTGTAAGGGGAAGAGGCAATCAGCCCCAGCATTTT. The chain employs TRBV30 and TRBJ1-5; TRBD1 might be the D (5 bases). The CDR3 sequence is 15 residues long. Looked up from germline, CDR1 is GTSNPN and CDR2 is SVGIG (reference sequence). V was cut by 0 bases and J by 2 bases, with 11 bases left in between. The complete variable domain, with remaining parts taken from reference TRBV30 and TRBJ1-5, reads SQTIHQWPATLVQPVGSPLSLECTVEGTSNPNLYWYRQAAGRGLQLLFYSVGIGQISSEVPQNLSASRPQDRQFILSSKKLLLSDSGFYLCAWSVRGRGNQPQHFGDGTRLSIL.

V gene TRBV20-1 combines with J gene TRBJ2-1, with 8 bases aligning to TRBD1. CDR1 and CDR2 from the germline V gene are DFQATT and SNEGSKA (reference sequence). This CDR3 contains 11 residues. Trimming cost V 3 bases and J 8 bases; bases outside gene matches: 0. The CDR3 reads CSARTGDEQFF. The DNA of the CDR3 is TGCAGTGCTAGGACAGGGGATGAGCAGTTCTTC.

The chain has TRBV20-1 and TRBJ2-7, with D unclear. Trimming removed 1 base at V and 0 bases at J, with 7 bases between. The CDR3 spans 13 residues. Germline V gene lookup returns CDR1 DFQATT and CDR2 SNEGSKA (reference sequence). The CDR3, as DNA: TGCAGTGCTAGAGTCCCAAGCTCCTACGAGCAGTACTTC. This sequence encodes CSARVPSSYEQYF.

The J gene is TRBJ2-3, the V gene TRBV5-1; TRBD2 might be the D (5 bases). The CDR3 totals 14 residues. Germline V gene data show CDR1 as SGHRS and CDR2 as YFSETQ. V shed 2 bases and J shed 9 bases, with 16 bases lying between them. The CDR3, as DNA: TGCGCCAGCAGCTTTAGTGAGGGCCCTGGCACGCAGTATTTT. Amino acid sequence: CASSFSEGPGTQYF.